This T cell receptor (beta chain) was obtained from a study of blood T cell repertoires in COVID-19. Across the study: Acute and convalescent COVID-19 specimens originated in the United States, Italy and Spain. Sources were T cells, B-cell-depleted T cells, or PBMCs; the material itself was cDNA or gDNA.

The CDR3 runs 15 residues. Germline values: CDR1 LGHDT, CDR2 YNNKEL (reference sequence). The V gene end was trimmed by 0 bases and the J gene end by 8 bases; junction bases not matched to a gene: 8. The authors' processing: Using reference gene primer amplification, nucleated cell counts were estimated. Some clones are missing from TCRdb's copy, which holds only in-frame ones; the method was immunoSEQ multiplex PCR. That table furnishes V, J and clone size, whereas the DNA furnished D and trimming. The table lists about 86,000 clones, roughly 84% of them singletons. The sequenced sample consisted of peripheral blood. The source is an elderly woman with active or convalescent COVID-19. The chain carries TRBV3-1 (or the pseudogene TRBV3-2) and TRBJ1-2; 8 nucleotides match TRBD1. The chain's CDR3 is CASSQEGRQGRGYTF. CDR3 DNA: TGTGCCAGCAGCCAAGAGGGGAGACAGGGGCGAGGCTACACCTTC.